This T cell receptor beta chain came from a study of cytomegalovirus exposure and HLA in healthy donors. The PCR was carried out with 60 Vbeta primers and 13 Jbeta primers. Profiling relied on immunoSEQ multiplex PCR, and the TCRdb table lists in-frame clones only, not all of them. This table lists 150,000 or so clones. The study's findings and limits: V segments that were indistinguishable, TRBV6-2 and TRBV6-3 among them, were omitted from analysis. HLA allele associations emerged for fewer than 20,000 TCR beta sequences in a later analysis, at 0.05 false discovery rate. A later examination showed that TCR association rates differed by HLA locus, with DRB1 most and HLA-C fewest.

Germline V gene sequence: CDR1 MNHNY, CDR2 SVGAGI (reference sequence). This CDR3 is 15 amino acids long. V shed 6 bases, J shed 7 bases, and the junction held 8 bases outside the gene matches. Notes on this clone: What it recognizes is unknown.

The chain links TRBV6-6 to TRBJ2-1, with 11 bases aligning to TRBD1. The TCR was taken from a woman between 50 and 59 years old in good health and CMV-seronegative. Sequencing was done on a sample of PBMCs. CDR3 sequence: CASRPGQGAENEQFF. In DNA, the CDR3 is TGTGCCAGCAGACCTGGACAGGGGGCGGAAAATGAGCAGTTCTTC.